Reported below is one TCR beta chain. This clonotype was counted a few times. This receptor's antigen is unknown. No much larger clone exists at a distance of one base, and base qualities are not known. The entry originates in a study of T-cell memory formation after mild COVID-19 (dated by TCRdb to 2020 to 2023). Context from the whole study: Most TCR sequence clusters were specific to one of the two donors. In two donors, T-cell clones that expanded and contracted after mild COVID-19 were followed by sequencing TCRalpha and TCRbeta repertoires longitudinally. The cohort comprised two young, previously healthy adult volunteers, one female and one male.

Compared with germline, V lacks 5 bases and J lacks 4 bases; bases without a gene match: 8. According to the germline V gene (reference sequence), CDR1 reads SEHNR and CDR2 reads FQNEAQ. From the cysteine through the phenylalanine, the CDR3 covers 15 amino acids. Only CDR3 DNA is held: 45 bases, read in frame from base 1. General findings and caveats noted by the study authors: The study included only a couple of mild cases, and larger cohorts that include severe cases with pre-infection samples were judged to be necessary. Contracting CD4+ clones appeared mostly in the CM and EM memory subsets, whereas CD8+ clones were enriched in EMRA. From day 15 to 85, contracting clones showed balanced CD4/CD8 phenotypes, whereas a second wave of clones that expanded from day 15 to 37 leaned towards CD4+. SARS-CoV-2 specificity was not confirmed for the second-wave clones peaking on day 37. Some responding clones were detected in pre-infection memory, suggesting pre-existing cross-reactive memory T cells joined the SARS-CoV-2 response.

The sample was run on an Illumina NovaSeq 6000. TCRalpha and TCRbeta cDNA libraries were constructed by 5'RACE with constant-segment primers, with sample barcodes and unique molecular identifiers being introduced. Trizol reagent was used to extract RNA from every sample. Amplification of the libraries took two PCR steps, and the second step added a second sample barcode plus Illumina TruSeq adapters. Sequencing of the libraries was done on an Illumina NovaSeq, producing 2 x 150 bp paired-end reads. Turning to the authors' computational methods: With migec v1.2.7, reads were demultiplexed and then collapsed into UMI-guided consensus sequences. Using mixcr v2.1.11, UMI consensuses were aligned to TRA and TRB V and J templates and then assembled into clonotypes. A clonotype was counted as expanded or contracted only when both edgeR and NoisET called the clonotype significant, with the noise models trained on biological replicates. edgeR calls used a false discovery rate-adjusted p below 0.01 and a log2 fold-change threshold of 1. As an exploratory analysis of dynamics, max-normalized trajectories of the 1000 most abundant clonotypes were examined by PCA with hierarchical clustering. Separately sequenced CD4+ and CD8+ repertoires were used to assign the CD4 or CD8 phenotype of responding clones. In-frame beta chains were kept once TCRdb had trimmed the public reads at Q25 with fastp and called clones with MiXCR. Identical CDR3 protein sequences are pooled into one entry, listed with their most common genes and DNA. These V and J calls derive from TCRdb rather than the authors' analysis. The sample table records 80,000 to 90,000 distinct CDR3 sequences; roughly 25% of these occur just once. The ten top clones hold roughly 41% of the sample.

Ficoll-Paque density gradient centrifugation was used to isolate PBMCs. What was sequenced was PBMCs or a T cell subset sorted from them (not recorded which). This receptor was identified in a man aged 18 to 30 who had mild COVID-19 (a few samples of this study predate the infection). The sample titles of this study are shuffled in the database, so cell type and time point are left out; the donor was told from shared clones. The chain employs TRBV7-9 and TRBJ2-1; TRBD2 matches 7 bases in the middle. CDR3 sequence: CASSPTSDPYNEQFF. Read as DNA, the sequence is TGTGCCAGCAGCCCCACTAGCGACCCGTACAATGAGCAGTTCTTC.